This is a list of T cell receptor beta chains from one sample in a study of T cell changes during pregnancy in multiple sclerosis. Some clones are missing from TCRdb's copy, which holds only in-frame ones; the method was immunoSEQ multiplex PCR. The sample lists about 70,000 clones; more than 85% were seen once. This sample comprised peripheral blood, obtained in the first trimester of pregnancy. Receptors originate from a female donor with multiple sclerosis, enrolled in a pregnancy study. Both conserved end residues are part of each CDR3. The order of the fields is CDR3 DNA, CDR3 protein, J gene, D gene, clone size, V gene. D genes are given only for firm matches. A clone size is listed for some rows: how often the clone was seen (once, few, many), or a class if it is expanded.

cdr3_nt: TGTGCCAGCAGCGTAGAAGCGGGTACGCAGTATTTT
cdr3_aa: CASSVEAGTQYF
j_call: TRBJ2-3
d_call: -
clone_size: -
v_call: TRBV9

cdr3_nt: TGCGCCAGCAGGACAGGGCCAAATGAAAAACTGTTTTTT
cdr3_aa: CASRTGPNEKLFF
j_call: TRBJ1-4
d_call: TRBD1
clone_size: once
v_call: TRBV10-2

cdr3_nt: TGTGCCTGGTCGCTAGCGGGAGATGGGACCCAGTACTTC
cdr3_aa: CAWSLAGDGTQYF
j_call: TRBJ2-5
d_call: TRBD2
clone_size: -
v_call: TRBV30

cdr3_nt: TGTGCCAGCAGACAGGGGGGTGGCTACACCTTC
cdr3_aa: CASRQGGGYTF
j_call: TRBJ1-2
d_call: TRBD1
clone_size: -
v_call: TRBV6-5

cdr3_nt: TGTGCCAGCAGGGCTACAACAGGGGCTAGCTCCTACGAGCAGTACTTC
cdr3_aa: CASRATTGASSYEQYF
j_call: TRBJ2-7
d_call: TRBD1
clone_size: -
v_call: TRBV28

cdr3_nt: TGTGCCAGCAGTTACGACAGGAGCTACAATGAGCAGTTCTTC
cdr3_aa: CASSYDRSYNEQFF
j_call: TRBJ2-1
d_call: -
clone_size: once
v_call: TRBV27

cdr3_nt: TGTGCCAGCAGCCAGAGCGGGGGAACCTACAATGAGCAGTTCTTC
cdr3_aa: CASSQSGGTYNEQFF
j_call: TRBJ2-1
d_call: TRBD2
clone_size: -
v_call: TRBV7-9

cdr3_nt: TGTGCCAGCTCCCCCGAGGGACAGGGTAAAAATGAGCAGTTCTTC
cdr3_aa: CASSPEGQGKNEQFF
j_call: TRBJ2-1
d_call: TRBD1
clone_size: -
v_call: TRBV27

cdr3_nt: TGCGCCAGCAGCTTGGACCCCAGGGTCTATGGCTACACCTTC
cdr3_aa: CASSLDPRVYGYTF
j_call: TRBJ1-2
d_call: -
clone_size: -
v_call: TRBV5-1

cdr3_nt: TGTGCCAGCAGCTTCCGGGGGGCGCGGGGCTACACCTTC
cdr3_aa: CASSFRGARGYTF
j_call: TRBJ1-2
d_call: -
clone_size: -
v_call: TRBV5-8

cdr3_nt: TGTGCCAGTCTTACCGGGGGGACCCAGTACTTC
cdr3_aa: CASLTGGTQYF
j_call: TRBJ2-5
d_call: -
clone_size: -
v_call: TRBV2

cdr3_nt: TGTGCCAGCAGTGAAGGGATACTAGCGAACTCCTACAATGAGCAGTTCTTC
cdr3_aa: CASSEGILANSYNEQFF
j_call: TRBJ2-1
d_call: TRBD2
clone_size: -
v_call: TRBV25-1

cdr3_nt: TGTGCCAGCAGATTAGCGGGAGGATACGAGCAGTACTTC
cdr3_aa: CASRLAGGYEQYF
j_call: TRBJ2-7
d_call: TRBD2
clone_size: -
v_call: TRBV5-4

cdr3_nt: TGCGCCAGCAGCCTACGCGGCGGTTCCGGGGAGCTGTTTTTT
cdr3_aa: CASSLRGGSGELFF
j_call: TRBJ2-2
d_call: -
clone_size: -
v_call: TRBV10-2

cdr3_nt: TGTGCCAGTAGTGTGGACACGGCGCGGACCGGGGAGCTGTTTTTT
cdr3_aa: CASSVDTARTGELFF
j_call: TRBJ2-2
d_call: -
clone_size: -
v_call: TRBV19

cdr3_nt: TGTGCCAGCAGCTCCGAGGTGTATCAGCCCCAGCATTTT
cdr3_aa: CASSSEVYQPQHF
j_call: TRBJ1-5
d_call: -
clone_size: -
v_call: TRBV7-8

cdr3_nt: TGCGCCAGCAGCCTGGAGAGCCCGAACACTGAAGCTTTCTTT
cdr3_aa: CASSLESPNTEAFF
j_call: TRBJ1-1
d_call: -
clone_size: -
v_call: TRBV5-1

cdr3_nt: TGTGCCTGGATCCACACCAGGGCCGGGGAGCTGTTTTTT
cdr3_aa: CAWIHTRAGELFF
j_call: TRBJ2-2
d_call: -
clone_size: -
v_call: TRBV30

cdr3_nt: TGTGCCAGTGGACAGCCTCGACCCGGGGATGAGCAGTTCTTC
cdr3_aa: CASGQPRPGDEQFF
j_call: TRBJ2-1
d_call: -
clone_size: -
v_call: TRBV27

cdr3_nt: TGCGCCAGCACCTTCGGGGAACAGGGACCCCACTCGTACGAGCAGTACTTC
cdr3_aa: CASTFGEQGPHSYEQYF
j_call: TRBJ2-7
d_call: -
clone_size: -
v_call: TRBV5-1

cdr3_nt: TGTGCCAGCAGCCTACAAGCGGTTGGACGAGGTGTCCACGAGCAGTACTTC
cdr3_aa: CASSLQAVGRGVHEQYF
j_call: TRBJ2-7
d_call: -
clone_size: -
v_call: TRBV14

cdr3_nt: TGCGCCAGCACCCGGACAGGGGTCAATGAGCAGTTCTTC
cdr3_aa: CASTRTGVNEQFF
j_call: TRBJ2-1
d_call: TRBD1
clone_size: few
v_call: TRBV23-1